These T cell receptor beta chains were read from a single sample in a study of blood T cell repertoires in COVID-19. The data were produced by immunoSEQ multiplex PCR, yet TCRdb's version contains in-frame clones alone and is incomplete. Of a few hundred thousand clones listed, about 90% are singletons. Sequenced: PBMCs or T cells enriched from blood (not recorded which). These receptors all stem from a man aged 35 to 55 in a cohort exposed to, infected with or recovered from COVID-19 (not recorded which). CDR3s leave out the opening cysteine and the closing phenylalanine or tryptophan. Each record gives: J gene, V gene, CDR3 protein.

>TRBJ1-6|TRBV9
ASSARQGSSPLH
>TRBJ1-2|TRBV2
ASSEARRGGQNGYT
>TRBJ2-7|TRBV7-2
ASSWTSGSYEQY
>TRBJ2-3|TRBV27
ASAVQGSDTQY
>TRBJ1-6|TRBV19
ASSIRSSYNSPLH
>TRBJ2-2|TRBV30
AWSVGSGGTGELF
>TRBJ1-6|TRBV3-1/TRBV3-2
ASSQGLEGSYNSPLH
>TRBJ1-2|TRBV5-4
ASSNRVGYT
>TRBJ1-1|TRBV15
ATRRQGDTEAF
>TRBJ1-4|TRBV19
ASDRSYAATNEKLF
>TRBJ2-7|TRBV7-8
ASSLVSDKWSYEQY
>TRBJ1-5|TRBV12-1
ASSGERGQPQH
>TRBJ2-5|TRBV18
ASSDRRTGGGETQY
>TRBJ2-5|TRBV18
ASSPPTKTGTTKQETQY
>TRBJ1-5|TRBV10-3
AISGDSNQPQH
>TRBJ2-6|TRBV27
ASSFGGQGGSSGANVLT
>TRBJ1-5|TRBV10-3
AITPRDSSNQPQH